Detailed here is one T cell receptor (beta chain). Its antigen is undetermined. The data were produced by immunoSEQ multiplex PCR, yet TCRdb's version contains in-frame clones alone and is incomplete. The sample lists some 1.4 million clones, over 95% occurring once. The data belong to a study of shared clonotypes between healthy human individuals. Regarding the study as a whole: The researchers took only blood, and tissue repertoires probably look different.

Germline values: CDR1 SNHLY, CDR2 FYNNEI. Deletions cut 7 bases from V and 4 bases from J, with 22 bases between. The CDR3 extends over 16 amino acids. The sequenced material came from naive CD4+ T cells sorted from blood. The subset is: CD45RA+ positively selected. V and J are TRBV2 and TRBJ1-2, with D perhaps matching TRBD1 (5 bases). The clonotype was recovered from a man aged 30 to 39 in good health. The CDR3 region is CASIPSRDLVIYGYTF. In nucleotides, the CDR3 is TGTGCCAGCATTCCATCAAGGGACCTAGTTATCTATGGCTACACCTTC.